Shown below are 27 T cell receptor beta chains from a single sample sequenced in a study of blood T cell repertoires in COVID-19. Assay used: immunoSEQ multiplex PCR; TCRdb lists only in-frame clones, some missing. The sample has under 50,000 clones; approximately 85% are singletons. The source material was peripheral blood. The source is a human donor in a cohort sampled during active COVID-19.

V is TRBV19 and J is TRBJ1-2; 7 nucleotides agree with TRBD1. Germline assignment: CDR1 LNHDA and CDR2 SQIVND (reference sequence). V shed 5 bases and J 4 bases; nucleotides not matched to a gene: 7. The CDR3 consists of 14 residues. The CDR3 loop is CASSSIQGFYGYTF. CDR3 coding DNA: TGTGCCAGTAGTTCTATACAGGGGTTCTATGGCTACACCTTC.

The V call is TRBV6-1, the J call TRBJ2-2; D ambiguous. CDR1 and CDR2 from the germline V gene are MNHNS and SASEGT. CDR3 length: 12 amino acids. V was pared by 6 bases and J by 4 bases, with 6 bases between. Here the CDR3 DNA reads TGTGCCAGCAGCCCAGGCACCGGGGAGCTGTTTTTT. Translation: CASSPGTGELFF.

The rearrangement uses TRBV4-2 and TRBJ2-5, with 8 bases matching TRBD2. Germline CDR1 is LGHNA and CDR2 is YNFKEQ. V lost 4 bases to trimming and J lost 5 bases; unmatched junction nucleotides: 9. The CDR3 extends over 15 amino acids. CDR3 in DNA: TGTGCCAGCAGCCGACCGGGGGGGCTGGAGGAGACCCAGTACTTC. It codes for CASSRPGGLEETQYF.

V gene TRBV10-2 combines with J gene TRBJ1-2; 7 bases line up with TRBD1. The V gene's germline CDR1 is WSHSY and CDR2 SAAADI. This CDR3 is 13 amino acids long. V lost 6 bases, J lost 3 bases, and 4 bases stayed unmatched. The CDR3 spells CASSKGGDYGYTF. The CDR3 region has the DNA TGCGCCAGCAGCAAAGGGGGCGACTATGGCTACACCTTC.

The chain links TRBV9 to TRBJ1-4; D remains unclear. The CDR3 spans 16 residues. Trimming left V 4 bases short and J 0 bases short, with 13 bases between. The germline V gene has CDR1 SGDLS and CDR2 YYNGEE. The CDR3 spells CASSPRHGTTNEKLFF. The CDR3 nucleotides are TGTGCCAGCAGCCCCCGACACGGAACAACTAATGAAAAACTGTTTTTT.

The rearrangement joins TRBV29-1 to TRBJ2-4; TRBD1 is a possible D gene (6 bases). V was shortened by 4 bases and J by 3 bases, with 19 bases between the two germline ends. CDR1 is SQVTM, CDR2 ANQGSEA, per germline. There are 16 residues in the CDR3. CDR3 sequence (DNA): TGCAGCGTTGGTAGGGGGTATGTTGGCGGCAAAAACATTCAGTACTTC. Translating it yields CSVGRGYVGGKNIQYF.

The chain combines TRBV18 with TRBJ2-1; TRBD1 matches 10 bases. With 5 bases clipped from V and 5 bases from J, the junction kept 21 bases outside the gene matches. From germline, CDR1 is KGHSH and CDR2 LQKENI. The CDR3 spans 20 residues. The CDR3 protein is CASSFSTGGIGSGSDNEQFF. The CDR3 coding sequence is TGTGCCAGCTCATTCTCGACAGGGGGCATCGGAAGCGGGAGCGACAATGAGCAGTTCTTC.

The chain carries TRBV5-4 and TRBJ2-7; 13 nucleotides agree with TRBD2. Germline values: CDR1 SGHNT, CDR2 YYREEE (reference sequence). The CDR3 is 15 amino acids. Unmatched junction bases numbered 0, after V lost 2 bases and J lost 1 base. The CDR3 spells CASSLLAGGSYEQYF. The DNA of the CDR3 is TGTGCCAGCAGCTTACTAGCGGGAGGGTCCTACGAGCAGTACTTC.

The chain employs TRBV2 and TRBJ2-7; 12 bases map to TRBD1. The germline V gene has CDR1 SNHLY and CDR2 FYNNEI. This CDR3 contains 15 residues. V lost 9 bases, J lost 5 bases, and 11 bases stayed unmatched. The CDR3 coding sequence is TGTGCCAGTCGCAAGCAGGGACAGGGGGCCCACGAGCAGTACTTC. Encoded protein: CASRKQGQGAHEQYF.

The CDR3 spells CASSQDPLRGGGYTF. CDR3 nucleotides: TGCGCCAGCAGCCAAGATCCGCTCCGGGGAGGTGGCTACACCTTC. V and J are TRBV4-3 and TRBJ1-2; D remains unclear. The V end was cut by 0 bases, the J end by 7 bases, with 15 bases between. The germline gives CDR1 LGHNA, CDR2 YSLEER. There are 15 residues in the CDR3.

The V call is TRBV7-9, the J call TRBJ1-1, with 7 positions matching TRBD1. The CDR3 runs 13 residues. V gave up 6 bases and J gave up 7 bases; unmatched junction bases: 8. Germline lookup yields CDR1 SEHNR and CDR2 FQNEAQ (reference sequence). CDR3 bases: TGTGCCAGCAGTTTGACAGGGCAGTTTGAAGCTTTCTTT. Amino acid sequence: CASSLTGQFEAFF.

The V and J genes are TRBV7-9 and TRBJ1-1; D gene unclear. V was clipped by 3 bases and J by 1 base, with 6 bases between them. This CDR3 contains 13 residues. Germline assignment: CDR1 SEHNR and CDR2 FQNEAQ (reference sequence). The CDR3, as DNA: TGTGCCAGCAGCTTCGAACAGAACACTGAAGCTTTCTTT. It is translated as CASSFEQNTEAFF.

This chain links TRBV3-1 (or the pseudogene TRBV3-2) with TRBJ2-1; 8 bases match TRBD2. V lost 0 bases to trimming and J lost 5 bases; unmatched junction nucleotides: 9. This CDR3 region has 17 residues. The germline V gene has CDR1 LGHDT and CDR2 YNNKEL (reference sequence). CDR3 nucleotide sequence: TGTGCCAGCAGCCAAGAATTGGCGGGAGGCACAAACAATGAGCAGTTCTTC. Amino acids: CASSQELAGGTNNEQFF.

The chain combines TRBV4-1 with TRBJ2-2; TRBD1 matches 8 bases. The CDR3 covers 17 residues. J gave up 5 bases and V 3 bases, and 11 bases lay outside the gene matches. CDR1 is MGHRA and CDR2 is YSYEKL in the germline V gene. The DNA for the CDR3 is TGCGCCAGCAGCCAGGACCTCAGGGGGCCTAGGACCGGGGAGCTGTTTTTT. It translates to CASSQDLRGPRTGELFF.

This chain uses TRBV10-3 with TRBJ2-5; TRBD1 might be the D (5 bases). The CDR3 sequence is 16 residues long. The germline CDR1 and CDR2 sequences are ENHRY and SYGVKD. Deletions cut 0 bases from V and 4 bases from J, with 15 bases between. The CDR3 sequence: CAISESTRSGIETQYF. For the CDR3, the DNA is TGTGCCATCAGTGAGTCGACCCGGTCAGGGATAGAGACCCAGTACTTC.

This chain links TRBV4-2 with TRBJ1-5; D perhaps matches TRBD1 (5 bases). This CDR3 contains 13 residues. V lost 5 bases and J lost 4, with 9 bases in between. The germline CDR1 and CDR2 sequences are LGHNA and YNFKEQ. The DNA for the CDR3 is TGTGCCAGCAGCGAGACAGAAAATCAGCCCCAGCATTTT. Residues: CASSETENQPQHF.

V and J are TRBV7-8 and TRBJ2-3, with 7 bases lining up with TRBD1. The CDR3 sequence is 13 residues long. Germline-derived CDR1 and CDR2 are SGHVS and FQNEAQ. V lost 2 bases and J lost 6; bases outside the gene matches: 2. The CDR3 loop is CASSLLQGDTQYF. CDR3 DNA sequence: TGTGCCAGCAGCTTACTACAGGGGGATACGCAGTATTTT.

V gene TRBV3-1 (or the pseudogene TRBV3-2) combines with J gene TRBJ2-1, with 9 bases fitting TRBD1. Per germline, CDR1 LGHDT and CDR2 YNNKEL (reference sequence). The CDR3 spans 17 residues. Losses at the gene ends were 1 base for V and 6 bases for J; bases not matched to a gene: 10. This chain's CDR3 is CASSQGAWGTGSNEQFF. CDR3 nucleotides: TGTGCCAGCAGCCAAGGAGCCTGGGGGACAGGGAGCAATGAGCAGTTCTTC.

The J gene is TRBJ1-2, the V gene TRBV15; TRBD1 matches at 7 bases. Unmatched junction bases numbered 5, after V lost 2 bases and J lost 8 bases. The length of the CDR3 is 13 residues. Germline CDR1 reads LNHNV; CDR2 reads YYDKDF (reference sequence). In DNA, the CDR3 is TGTGCCACCAGCAGACCTACACAGGGGGGCTACACCTTC. It encodes CATSRPTQGGYTF.

This clone was counted only a few times. The chain combines TRBV2 with TRBJ2-1; perhaps TRBD1 as D (5 bases). Deletions cut 5 bases from V and 4 bases from J, with 15 bases between. The CDR3 is made up of 15 amino acids. The germline V gene encodes CDR1 SNHLY and CDR2 FYNNEI. The CDR3 DNA reads as TGTGCCAGCAGTCATGAACCCGACAGATACAATGAGCAGTTCTTC. It specifies CASSHEPDRYNEQFF.

The chain recombines TRBV2 with TRBJ1-6; tentative D call: TRBD1 (5 bases). Germline V lookup: CDR1 SNHLY, CDR2 FYNNEI. The length of the CDR3 is 15 residues. The V and J ends lost 5 bases and 13 bases respectively, with 21 bases between them. For the CDR3, the DNA is TGTGCCAGCAGTATCCCGAGACAGAGACCCTCGCCCCTCCACTTT. Translating it yields CASSIPRQRPSPLHF.

The rearrangement uses TRBV18 and TRBJ2-2; weak D call: TRBD2 (5 bases). V lost 1 base and J lost 1, with 10 bases in between. Germline-derived CDR1 and CDR2 are KGHSH and LQKENI. CDR3 length: 16 residues. CDR3 nucleotides: TGTGCCAGCTCACCACAACCTAGCTTGAACACCGGGGAGCTGTTTTTT. It yields the protein CASSPQPSLNTGELFF.

The chain links TRBV6-5 to TRBJ1-6; no clear D. V lost 0 bases and J lost 11, with 11 bases in between. Germline CDR1 is MNHEY and CDR2 is SVGAGI. The CDR3 is 14 amino acids. The CDR3 sequence is CASSYSNGRAPLHF. CDR3 in DNA: TGTGCCAGCAGTTACTCGAACGGGAGGGCACCCCTCCACTTT.

V is TRBV25-1 and J is TRBJ1-1; D remains ambiguous. CDR3 size: 12 residues. V gave up 7 bases and J gave up 1 base, with 7 bases separating them. Germline CDR1 and CDR2: MGHDK and SYGVNS. This CDR3 reads CASTWANTEAFF. The DNA of the CDR3 is TGTGCCAGCACCTGGGCGAACACTGAAGCTTTCTTT.

The rearrangement uses TRBV9 and TRBJ2-3; 8 positions agree with TRBD1. Looked up from germline, CDR1 is SGDLS and CDR2 is YYNGEE. With V trimmed by 2 bases and J by 1 base, 3 bases remained unmatched. This CDR3 comprises 15 residues. CDR3 sequence (DNA): TGTGCCAGCAGCGTGACGACAGGGGGCACAGATACGCAGTATTTT. The encoded protein is CASSVTTGGTDTQYF.

The chain carries TRBV4-2 and TRBJ2-1; 7 bases are shared with TRBD1. V was clipped by 7 bases and J by 4 bases; unmatched bases: 7. This CDR3 region has 14 residues. CDR1 LGHNA and CDR2 YNFKEQ come from the germline V gene. The CDR3 coding sequence is TGTGCCAGCAAAGAGGACAGGTCGTACAATGAGCAGTTCTTC. This codes for CASKEDRSYNEQFF.

The genes are TRBV7-3 and TRBJ2-3; D call uncertain. Germline V gene lookup returns CDR1 SGHTA and CDR2 FQGTGA. Trimming took off 2 bases at V and 2 bases at J, with 8 bases between the two ends. The CDR3 consists of 14 residues. The CDR3 coding sequence is TGTGCCAGCAGCTTAGATGCGAACACAGATACGCAGTATTTT. Its translation is CASSLDANTDTQYF.